The 14 T cell receptor beta chains below were found in one sample sequenced in a study of blood T cell repertoires in COVID-19. Some clones are missing from TCRdb's copy, which holds only in-frame ones; the method was immunoSEQ multiplex PCR. The table has 200,000 to 300,000 clones, 80% to 90% seen once. The sample consisted of peripheral blood. The receptors originated from a man aged 35-49 years who had recovered from COVID-19.

V is TRBV6-2 or TRBV6-3 and J is TRBJ2-5, with D hard to call. V was clipped by 1 base and J by 5 bases, with 8 bases between them. CDR1 and CDR2 from the germline V gene are MNHEY and SVGEGT. This CDR3 is built from 13 residues. CDR3 sequence: CASSYFIPETQYF. The CDR3 nucleotides are TGTGCCAGCAGTTACTTTATTCCGGAGACCCAGTACTTC.

The rearrangement links TRBV18 to TRBJ2-5; possible D gene TRBD1, 5 bases. The CDR3 is 14 residues long. Germline values: CDR1 KGHSH, CDR2 LQKENI. Trimming left V 4 bases short and J 0 bases short, with 9 bases between. This CDR3 is CASSRQTYQETQYF. The CDR3 DNA reads TGTGCCAGCTCACGACAGACGTACCAAGAGACCCAGTACTTC.

This sequence joins TRBV6-4 and TRBJ2-7, with 7 bases aligning to TRBD2. This CDR3 has 18 residues. The V gene's germline CDR1 is MRHNA and CDR2 SNTAGT. Losses at the gene ends were 0 bases for V and 1 base for J; bases not matched to a gene: 12. Here the CDR3 reads CASSDSSTRTRLSYEQYF. Here the CDR3 DNA reads TGTGCCAGCAGTGACTCGTCAACTCGGACTAGATTGTCCTACGAGCAGTACTTC.

The rearrangement joins TRBV30 to TRBJ2-7; tentatively, D is TRBD2 (5 bases). Trimming removed 7 bases from V and 2 bases from J, with 9 bases in between. Germline lookup yields CDR1 GTSNPN and CDR2 SVGIG (reference sequence). The CDR3 contains 11 residues. The CDR3 reads CASDGTYEQYF. In DNA form, the CDR3 reads TGTGCCTCGGACGGGACCTACGAGCAGTACTTC.

This chain connects TRBV2 to TRBJ2-1, with 9 positions matching TRBD2. J gave up 0 bases and V 6 bases, and 12 bases lay outside the gene matches. Germline CDR1 reads SNHLY; CDR2 reads FYNNEI. The CDR3 loop spans 18 amino acids. CDR3 loop: CASRGDPSGTSSYNEQFF. CDR3 nucleotide sequence: TGTGCCAGCAGGGGAGACCCTAGCGGGACCTCCTCCTACAATGAGCAGTTCTTC.

The chain is built from TRBV2 and TRBJ1-6; 10 nucleotides align to TRBD1. The CDR3 runs to 13 residues. Germline-derived CDR1 and CDR2 are SNHLY and FYNNEI. With V trimmed by 5 bases and J by 9 bases, 1 base remained unmatched. In DNA, the CDR3 is TGTGCCAGCAGTAGGGACAGGGGTTCACCCCTCCACTTT. Translation: CASSRDRGSPLHF.

The rearrangement links TRBV19 to TRBJ1-2; D is perhaps TRBD1 (5 bases). Trimming took 3 bases from V and 1 from J, leaving 12 bases between them. From germline, CDR1 is LNHDA and CDR2 SQIVND (reference sequence). The CDR3 totals 15 residues. The CDR3 region is CASSISTGGNYGYTF. CDR3 coding DNA: TGTGCCAGTAGTATCTCTACCGGGGGTAACTATGGCTACACCTTC.

The rearrangement joins TRBV9 to TRBJ2-7; D might be TRBD2 (7 bases). There are 15 residues in the CDR3. Germline CDR1 and CDR2: SGDLS and YYNGEE. V was pared by 3 bases and J by 5 bases, with 18 bases between. The CDR3, as DNA: TGTGCCAGCAGCGAGGAGGGGGGGATAGGGGACGAGCAGTACTTC. It yields the protein CASSEEGGIGDEQYF.

The chain employs TRBV15 and TRBJ1-5, with unresolved D. Trimming took 1 base from V and 2 from J, leaving 9 bases between them. The CDR3 is 15 residues long. From germline, CDR1 is LNHNV and CDR2 YYDKDF (reference sequence). CDR3 sequence: CATSRGQEGNQPQHF. In DNA, the CDR3 is TGTGCCACCAGCAGAGGGCAGGAGGGCAATCAGCCCCAGCATTTT. Based on the CDR3 plus reference TRBV15 and TRBJ1-5, the full variable domain is DAMVIQNPRYQVTQFGKPVTLSCSQTLNHNVMYWYQQKSSQAPKLLFHYYDKDFNNEADTPDNFQSRRPNTSFCFLDIRSPGLGDTAMYLCATSRGQEGNQPQHFGDGTRLSIL.

The V and J genes are TRBV5-1 and TRBJ1-5; a possible D gene is TRBD1 (5 bases). The CDR3 consists of 14 residues. Trimming took 0 bases from V and 6 from J, leaving 10 bases between them. CDR1 is SGHRS and CDR2 is YFSETQ in the germline V gene. The CDR3 is CASSLDGASQPQHF. The CDR3 region has the DNA TGCGCCAGCAGCTTGGATGGGGCCAGTCAGCCCCAGCATTTT.

V and J are TRBV3-1 (or the pseudogene TRBV3-2) and TRBJ1-2, with 7 bases matching TRBD1. Germline CDR1 is LGHDT and CDR2 is YNNKEL (reference sequence). V lost 3 bases, J lost 8 bases, and 6 bases stayed unmatched. This CDR3 contains 13 residues. CDR3 sequence reads: CASSQRGGGGYTF. The DNA of the CDR3 is TGTGCCAGCAGCCAGAGAGGGGGCGGAGGCTACACCTTC.

The chain employs TRBV4-1 and TRBJ2-7; 9 bases agree with TRBD2. CDR1 MGHRA and CDR2 YSYEKL come from the germline V gene. The CDR3 is 15 amino acids. J was trimmed by 2 bases and V by 1 base; bases with no gene match: 3. The CDR3 is CASSQGTSVTYEQYF. The CDR3 bases are TGCGCCAGCAGCCAAGGGACTAGCGTAACCTACGAGCAGTACTTC.

The V and J genes are TRBV10-3 and TRBJ2-7; 8 positions agree with TRBD2. J was trimmed by 0 bases and V by 4 bases; bases with no gene match: 2. This CDR3 is built from 14 residues. Germline V gene lookup returns CDR1 ENHRY and CDR2 SYGVKD. CDR3 in amino acids: CAISALADSYEQYF. CDR3 DNA: TGTGCCATCAGTGCACTAGCGGACTCCTACGAGCAGTACTTC.

The chain recombines TRBV5-4 with TRBJ2-7, with TRBD2 matching 7 bases. The CDR3 extends over 15 amino acids. J was trimmed by 0 bases and V by 1 base; bases with no gene match: 4. Germline values: CDR1 SGHNT, CDR2 YYREEE (reference sequence). The CDR3 protein is CASSLPSGGSYEQYF. CDR3 nucleotide sequence: TGTGCCAGCAGCTTGCCTAGCGGTGGCTCCTACGAGCAGTACTTC.